Sequencing of this T cell receptor (beta chain) was carried out in a study of blood T cell repertoires in COVID-19. Looking at the study overall: Samples of COVID-19 (acute and convalescent) were obtained from the United States, Italy and Spain. Sources were T cells, B-cell-depleted T cells, or PBMCs; the material itself was cDNA or gDNA.

The ends were cut back, 3 bases at V and 0 bases at J, with 9 bases in the middle. The CDR3 totals 14 residues. Germline V lookup: CDR1 SGHDN, CDR2 FVKESK. Generated by immunoSEQ multiplex PCR, the TCRdb table keeps only in-frame clones and is missing some. The data contain fewer than 75,000 clones, approximately 87% of them seen just once; the ten biggest clones take up 8.3%. The V call is TRBV14, the J call TRBJ2-7; maybe TRBD1 (6 bases). The TCR sequence derives from a man over 45 with active COVID-19. Sequencing input: peripheral blood. CDR3 region: CASSQQQGSYEQYF. The CDR3 DNA reads as TGTGCCAGCAGCCAGCAACAGGGCTCCTACGAGCAGTACTTC.